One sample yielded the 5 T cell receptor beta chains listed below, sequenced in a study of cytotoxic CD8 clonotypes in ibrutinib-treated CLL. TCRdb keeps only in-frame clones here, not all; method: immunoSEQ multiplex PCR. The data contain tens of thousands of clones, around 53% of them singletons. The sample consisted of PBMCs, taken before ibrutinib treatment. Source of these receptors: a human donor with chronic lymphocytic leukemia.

CDR3 nucleotide sequence: TGTGCCAGCAGCTTTGGAGGGGTTGTAAATAATTCACCCCTCCACTTT. It translates to CASSFGGVVNNSPLHF. The chain is built from TRBV5-4 and TRBJ1-6, with D maybe TRBD1 (5 bases). The germline CDR1 and CDR2 sequences are SGHNT and YYREEE (reference sequence). Between the trimmed V and J ends, which lost 2 bases and 5 bases, there was a span of 14 bases. The CDR3 runs 16 residues.

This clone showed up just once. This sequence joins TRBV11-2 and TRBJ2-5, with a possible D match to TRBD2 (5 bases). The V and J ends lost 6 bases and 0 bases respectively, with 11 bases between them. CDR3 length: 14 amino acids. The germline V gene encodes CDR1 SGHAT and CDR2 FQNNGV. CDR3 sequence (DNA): TGTGCCAGCAGTGAGCGCGGGCACCAAGAGACCCAGTACTTC. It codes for CASSERGHQETQYF. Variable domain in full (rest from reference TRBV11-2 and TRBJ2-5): EAGVAQSPRYKIIEKRQSVAFWCNPISGHATLYWYQQILGQGPKLLIQFQNNGVVDDSQLPKDRFSAERLKGVDSTLKIQPAKLEDSAVYLCASSERGHQETQYFGPGTRLLVL.

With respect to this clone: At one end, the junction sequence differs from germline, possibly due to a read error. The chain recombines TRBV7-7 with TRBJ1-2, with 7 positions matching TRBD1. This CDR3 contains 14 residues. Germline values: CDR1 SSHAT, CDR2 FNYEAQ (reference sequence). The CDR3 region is CASSPLQGFAGYTF. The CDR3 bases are TGTGCTAGCAGCCCATTACAGGGGTTTGCCGGCTACACCTTC.

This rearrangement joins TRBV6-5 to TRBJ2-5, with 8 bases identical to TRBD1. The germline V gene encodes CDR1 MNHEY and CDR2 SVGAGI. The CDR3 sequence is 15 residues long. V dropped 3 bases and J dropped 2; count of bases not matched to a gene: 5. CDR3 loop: CASSYDQGAQETQYF. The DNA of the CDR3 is TGTGCCAGCAGTTATGATCAGGGGGCACAAGAGACCCAGTACTTC.

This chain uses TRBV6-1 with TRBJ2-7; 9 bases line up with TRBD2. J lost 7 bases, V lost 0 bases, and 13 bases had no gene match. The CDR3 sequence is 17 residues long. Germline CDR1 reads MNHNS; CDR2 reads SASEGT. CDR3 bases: TGTGCCAGCAGTGAAGCGAGTAAGGGGCTAGCGGGGAGAGAGCAGTACTTC. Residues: CASSEASKGLAGREQYF.